These T cell receptor beta chains were read from a single sample in a study of blood T cells in healthy people across ages. TCRdb processed the 5' RACE reads anew with MiXCR; each CDR3 protein has one entry. The sample records nearly 1 million distinct CDR3 sequences, 51% being singletons. Source material: blood. The receptors come from a woman aged 60-75 years in good health. Each CDR3 is given with its conserved first and last residue. The D gene is left open where the match is weak. Size is stated for part of the rows, as once, few or many counts, or as a class when the clone is expanded.

length: 15
V: TRBV28
size: .
D: TRBD2
J: TRBJ2-1
CDR3: CASTEWSGRDHEQFF

length: 15
V: TRBV15
size: .
D: .
J: TRBJ2-7
CDR3: CATSRVFHTSYEQYF

length: 17
V: TRBV28
size: once
D: TRBD2
J: TRBJ2-1
CDR3: CATLELAGTGSYNEQFF

length: 11
V: TRBV20-1
size: .
D: .
J: TRBJ2-3
CDR3: CSARTGDTQYF

length: 14
V: TRBV20-1
size: .
D: .
J: TRBJ2-1
CDR3: CSATPPGIYNEQFF

length: 14
V: TRBV20-1
size: few
D: .
J: TRBJ2-3
CDR3: CSARVSLSTDTQYF

length: 16
V: TRBV3-1
size: .
D: .
J: TRBJ2-5
CDR3: CAGSPLGGGPGETQYF

length: 13
V: TRBV6-2/TRBV6-3
size: .
D: .
J: TRBJ2-5
CDR3: CASRIDRQETQYF

length: 16
V: TRBV4-1
size: .
D: TRBD1
J: TRBJ2-6
CDR3: CASSQDSGGGANVLTF

length: 14
V: TRBV12-3/TRBV12-4
size: many
D: .
J: TRBJ1-5
CDR3: CASTENYSNQPQHF

length: 17
V: TRBV4-2
size: once
D: .
J: TRBJ2-3
CDR3: CASSLEGGASPRDTQYF

length: 14
V: TRBV12-3/TRBV12-4
size: many
D: .
J: TRBJ2-3
CDR3: CASTGGPSTDTQYF

length: 12
V: TRBV6-2/TRBV6-3
size: .
D: .
J: .
CDR3: CASAPGNNEQYF

length: 15
V: TRBV6-1
size: once
D: TRBD1
J: TRBJ1-1
CDR3: CASSAMRTGDTEAFF

length: 15
V: TRBV6-1
size: .
D: .
J: .
CDR3: CASALTISSYNEQYF

length: 15
V: TRBV6-5
size: few
D: .
J: TRBJ2-1
CDR3: CASSYSRYTHNEQFF

length: 15
V: TRBV28
size: .
D: TRBD2
J: TRBJ2-3
CDR3: CASTPRPGGYDTQYF

length: 15
V: TRBV4-3
size: .
D: .
J: TRBJ1-2
CDR3: CASSQNQGNSHGYTF

length: 13
V: TRBV27
size: many
D: .
J: TRBJ2-3
CDR3: CASSLRGGDTQYF

length: 12
V: TRBV11-2
size: few
D: .
J: TRBJ2-3
CDR3: CASSLFLNTQYF

length: 12
V: TRBV2
size: .
D: .
J: .
CDR3: CASRLTTGEQYF

length: 15
V: TRBV12-3/TRBV12-4
size: .
D: TRBD1
J: TRBJ1-4
CDR3: CASSPRTGSYEKLFF

length: 15
V: TRBV12-3/TRBV12-4
size: .
D: .
J: TRBJ2-3
CDR3: CASSLAGRGPDTQYF

length: 15
V: TRBV7-9
size: few
D: TRBD2
J: TRBJ2-3
CDR3: CASTLAGGSTDTQYF

length: 15
V: TRBV3-1
size: .
D: TRBD2
J: .
CDR3: CASSSPGTSAETQYF

length: 13
V: TRBV6-1
size: .
D: .
J: TRBJ2-7
CDR3: CASSKASSYEQYF

length: 14
V: TRBV29-1
size: few
D: .
J: TRBJ2-7
CDR3: CSYTTRQDSYEQYF

length: 16
V: TRBV4-1
size: .
D: TRBD2
J: TRBJ2-1
CDR3: CASSPEPSGSYNEQFF

length: 15
V: TRBV14
size: .
D: .
J: TRBJ1-2
CDR3: CASSRRETERYGYTF

length: 17
V: TRBV20-1
size: .
D: .
J: TRBJ2-1
CDR3: CGAERGTVVADYNEQFF

length: 17
V: TRBV14
size: .
D: .
J: TRBJ2-1
CDR3: CASSQDQSLLPFNEQFF

length: 14
V: TRBV7-2
size: many
D: .
J: TRBJ2-5
CDR3: CASTPRSGKETQYF

length: 15
V: TRBV30
size: once
D: .
J: TRBJ2-1
CDR3: CAWSSGRRTYNEQFF

length: 18
V: TRBV4-2
size: .
D: .
J: TRBJ2-6
CDR3: CASSQPQGRGSGANVLTF

length: 13
V: TRBV2
size: few
D: TRBD2
J: TRBJ2-3
CDR3: CASLAGPTDTQYF

length: 12
V: TRBV29-1
size: .
D: TRBD2
J: TRBJ2-2
CDR3: CSGRGTTGELFF

length: 15
V: TRBV27
size: few
D: .
J: TRBJ2-3
CDR3: CASSLGSRGTDTQYF

length: 17
V: TRBV10-3
size: .
D: TRBD2
J: TRBJ2-3
CDR3: CAISEWSAGGSTDTQYF

length: 16
V: TRBV11-2
size: .
D: TRBD2
J: TRBJ2-3
CDR3: CASSSLAGGLTDTQYF

length: 15
V: TRBV10-2
size: few
D: TRBD1
J: TRBJ2-7
CDR3: CASSGSGTGSYEQYF

length: 16
V: TRBV6-5
size: .
D: TRBD2
J: TRBJ2-3
CDR3: CASIPSSRREADTQYF

length: 13
V: TRBV25-1
size: few
D: .
J: TRBJ2-3
CDR3: CASTPDHTDTQYF

length: 14
V: TRBV29-1
size: few
D: TRBD2
J: TRBJ2-7
CDR3: CSAQGLAGPYEQYF

length: 16
V: TRBV4-3
size: few
D: TRBD1
J: TRBJ2-1
CDR3: CASSQERTGGYNEQFF

length: 15
V: TRBV30
size: .
D: TRBD2
J: TRBJ2-1
CDR3: CAWSGRGLLREEQFF

length: 14
V: TRBV13
size: .
D: .
J: TRBJ1-4
CDR3: CASSLGRLEEKLFF